The 29 T cell receptor beta chains below all came from one sample that was sequenced in a study of HIV-infected patients and healthy controls (dated by TCRdb to between 2012 and 2015). Whole blood was used without cell fractionation, so the repertoire reflected all unsorted peripheral T cells. The library was built by means of 5' RACE. The sequencer was an Illumina MiSeq. Reverse transcription of 500 ng RNA was performed with SuperScript III using primers directed against the alpha and beta constant regions. Separate alpha and beta chain libraries were made by chain-specific third strand synthesis with multiplexing indices. Clones were called with MiXCR by TCRdb after fastp trimmed the public reads at Q25, and only in-frame beta chains were retained. Identical CDR3 protein sequences are pooled into one entry, listed with their most common genes and DNA. The sample records 15,000 to 20,000 distinct CDR3 sequences, 8% to 10% of which are singletons. The ten largest clones take up 2.6% of the sample.

The sequenced sample consisted of blood. All receptors derive from an adult in good health.

The V call is TRBV19, the J call TRBJ2-1; D remains ambiguous. V was shortened by 7 bases and J by 8 bases, with 15 bases between the two germline ends. The CDR3 covers 13 residues. Germline CDR1 LNHDA, CDR2 SQIVND (reference sequence). CDR3 sequence reads: CASNPGVVDEQFF. CDR3 nucleotide sequence: TGTGCCAGTAACCCTGGGGTAGTGGATGAGCAGTTCTTC.

The table lists this clonotype with many counts. V usage is TRBV28 and J usage is TRBJ1-5, with 9 nucleotides matching TRBD1. CDR3 length: 14 amino acids. V trimming: 1 base; J trimming: 6 bases; junction bases outside the gene matches: 1. The germline gives CDR1 MDHEN, CDR2 SYDVKM. In nucleotides, the CDR3 is TGTGCCAGCAGTTTATACAGGGGGCCTCAGCCCCAGCATTTT. This sequence encodes CASSLYRGPQPQHF.

This clonotype was seen at least ten times. The CDR3 region has the DNA TGTGCCAGCAGTGCAACAGGGTACCAGCCCCAGCATTTT. Protein product: CASSATGYQPQHF. This chain uses TRBV28 with TRBJ1-5; D is perhaps TRBD1 (6 bases). CDR1 MDHEN and CDR2 SYDVKM come from the germline V gene. The CDR3 sequence is 13 residues long. Trimming shortened V by 5 bases and J by 7 bases, and 12 bases separated the two germline ends.

This clonotype was observed at least ten times. This chain joins TRBV19 and TRBJ2-1, with unresolved D. Germline V gene sequence: CDR1 LNHDA, CDR2 SQIVND (reference sequence). This CDR3 is built from 15 residues. V gave up 5 bases and J gave up 3 bases, with 14 bases separating them. CDR3 coding DNA: TGTGCCAGTAGTTGGTCGACTCTCGTCTACAATGAGCAGTTCTTC. Translation gives CASSWSTLVYNEQFF.

The sample holds a few counts of this clonotype. The V and J genes are TRBV25-1 and TRBJ1-1, with 9 bases lining up with TRBD1. CDR3 length: 15 residues. The germline V gene encodes CDR1 MGHDK and CDR2 SYGVNS. Germline trimming cut 5 bases from V and 2 bases from J; bases unmatched to any gene: 6. CDR3 nucleotides: TGTGCCAGCAGTTTCACAGGGGGCCGTAACACTGAAGCTTTCTTT. It is translated as CASSFTGGRNTEAFF.

Only a few counts were recorded for this clonotype. V usage is TRBV11-2 and J usage is TRBJ1-2, with 8 positions matching TRBD1. The CDR3 totals 16 residues. Germline CDR1 SGHAT, CDR2 FQNNGV. V dropped 5 bases and J dropped 0; count of bases not matched to a gene: 8. CDR3 sequence reads: CASSPRTGRANYGYTF. The CDR3 nucleotides are TGTGCCAGCAGCCCACGGACAGGGAGAGCTAACTATGGCTACACCTTC.

V and J are TRBV6-5 and TRBJ1-4, with D possibly being TRBD1 (6 bases). The CDR3 consists of 15 residues. V lost 4 bases, J lost 12 bases, and 21 bases lay in between. Per germline, CDR1 MNHEY and CDR2 SVGAGI. The CDR3 DNA follows: TGTGCCAGCAGTTTTACGTCAAAACAGGGTTTGGAACTGTTTTTT. Translation: CASSFTSKQGLELFF.

This clonotype was seen ten or more times. This chain joins TRBV28 and TRBJ1-1; 7 bases match TRBD1. Germline values: CDR1 MDHEN, CDR2 SYDVKM. J was trimmed by 4 bases and V by 4 bases; bases with no gene match: 6. The length of the CDR3 is 14 residues. For the CDR3, the DNA is TGTGCCAGCAGTTCAGGGGGTTTTTTCACTGAAGCTTTCTTT. Its protein is CASSSGGFFTEAFF. The full variable domain, rest sourced from reference TRBV28 and TRBJ1-1, is DVKVTQSSRYLVKRTGEKVFLECVQDMDHENMFWYRQDPGLGLRLIYFSYDVKMKEKGDIPEGYSVSREKKERFSLILESASTNQTSMYLCASSSGGFFTEAFFGQGTRLTVV.

This clonotype has at least ten counts. DNA of the CDR3: TGCGCCAGCAGCCTAGTAGCGGGGGTCACAGATACGCAGTATTTT. Its protein product is CASSLVAGVTDTQYF. The rearrangement links TRBV5-1 to TRBJ2-3; 9 bases are a match to TRBD2. The V segment lost 4 bases and the J segment 2 bases; nucleotides outside the gene matches: 5. Per the germline V gene, CDR1 is SGHRS and CDR2 is YFSETQ. The CDR3 length is 15 residues.

The genes are TRBV6-2 or TRBV6-3 and TRBJ2-1; 11 bases align to TRBD2. Germline lookup yields CDR1 MNHEY and CDR2 SVGEGT. Trimming cost V 6 bases and J 9 bases; bases outside gene matches: 4. The CDR3 contains 13 residues. CDR3 sequence: CASSSLAGGEQFF. The CDR3, as DNA: TGTGCCAGCAGCTCCCTAGCGGGAGGTGAGCAGTTCTTC.

This clonotype occurred a few times. The chain links TRBV12-3 or TRBV12-4 to TRBJ1-1; 8 bases match TRBD1. This CDR3 has 13 residues. V was clipped by 8 bases and J by 5 bases; unmatched bases: 7. The CDR3 sequence is CASAPTGATEAFF. The CDR3 nucleotides read TGTGCCAGCGCCCCGACAGGGGCTACTGAAGCTTTCTTT.

V usage is TRBV5-6 and J usage is TRBJ2-5; 11 bases fit TRBD2. After removal of 5 bases from V and 4 bases from J, the junction contained 7 bases not matched to a gene. Germline V lookup: CDR1 SGHDT, CDR2 YYEEEE. This CDR3 region has 15 residues. Here the CDR3 reads CASSRLAGGRETQYF. The CDR3 DNA follows: TGTGCCAGCAGTCGCCTAGCGGGAGGAAGAGAGACCCAGTACTTC. Full variable domain (outside the CDR3, taken from reference TRBV5-6 and TRBJ2-5): DAGVTQSPTHLIKTRGQQVTLRCSPKSGHDTVSWYQQALGQGPQFIFQYYEEEERQRGNFPDRFSGHQFPNYSSELNVNALLLGDSALYLCASSRLAGGRETQYFGPGTRLLVL.

This clonotype was seen ten or more times. The V and J genes are TRBV20-1 and TRBJ1-1; D gene unclear. Germline V gene data show CDR1 as DFQATT and CDR2 as SNEGSKA (reference sequence). Trimming pared 2 bases from V and 3 bases from J, leaving 13 bases between. This CDR3 has 14 residues. CDR3 DNA: TGCAGTGCTAGAATTGGCGGGCTGTACACTGAAGCTTTCTTT. This translates into CSARIGGLYTEAFF.

This clonotype was counted only a few times. V gene TRBV4-1 combines with J gene TRBJ2-7; the match to TRBD1 covers 7 bases. Germline-derived CDR1 and CDR2 are MGHRA and YSYEKL. The CDR3 contains 15 residues. Trimming removed 3 bases from V and 4 bases from J; junction bases left unmatched: 9. The CDR3 region has the DNA TGCGCCAGCAGCCAGAGGGATGACAGGGAGTACGAGCAGTACTTC. Protein product: CASSQRDDREYEQYF.

The V call is TRBV20-1, the J call TRBJ2-7; TRBD2 agrees at 12 bases. J was trimmed by 9 bases and V by 3 bases; bases with no gene match: 3. The V gene's germline CDR1 is DFQATT and CDR2 SNEGSKA (reference sequence). This CDR3 has 12 amino acids. CDR3 bases: TGCAGTGCTAGGACTAGCGGGAGACGGCAGTACTTC. It encodes CSARTSGRRQYF.

In its sample, this clonotype was seen many times. The chain employs TRBV29-1 and TRBJ1-1; possible D gene TRBD1, 6 bases. This CDR3 contains 12 residues. CDR1 is SQVTM, CDR2 ANQGSEA, per germline. Trimming removed 7 bases at V and 6 bases at J, with 15 bases between. This CDR3 reads CSAGQPEAEAFF. As DNA, the CDR3 is TGCAGCGCCGGACAGCCCGAAGCTGAAGCTTTCTTT.

This clonotype was found a few times. CDR3 nucleotides: TGTGCCAGCTGCGGTAGCGCCTACAATGAGCAGTTCTTC. It is translated as CASCGSAYNEQFF. This sequence joins TRBV12-3 or TRBV12-4 and TRBJ2-1, with a weak D call TRBD2 (5 bases). Trimming left V 8 bases short and J 2 bases short, with 10 bases between. The CDR3 has 13 amino acids.

This clonotype was found many times. The chain combines TRBV7-9 with TRBJ2-6, with D possibly being TRBD2 (5 bases). Trimming removed 5 bases at V and 4 bases at J, with 15 bases between. Germline V gene sequence: CDR1 SEHNR, CDR2 FQNEAQ (reference sequence). The CDR3 is 16 residues long. The CDR3 loop reads CASSQRWRSGANVLTF. The CDR3 bases are TGTGCCAGCAGCCAACGTTGGAGGTCGGGGGCCAACGTCCTGACTTTC.

This clonotype was recorded at least ten times. This chain joins TRBV20-1 and TRBJ2-3; D not certain. V was trimmed by 4 bases and J by 2 bases, leaving 4 bases between them. Per the germline V gene, CDR1 is DFQATT and CDR2 is SNEGSKA (reference sequence). The CDR3 runs to 11 residues. For the CDR3, the DNA is TGCAGTGCTATAAACACAGATACGCAGTATTTT. As protein: CSAINTDTQYF.

V usage is TRBV6-1 and J usage is TRBJ1-1; 10 bases agree with TRBD1. The CDR3 consists of 14 residues. Germline V gives CDR1 MNHNS, CDR2 SASEGT. V shed 5 bases and J 3 bases; nucleotides not matched to a gene: 3. The CDR3 reads CASSRGTGDTEAFF. Here the CDR3 DNA reads TGTGCCAGCAGTAGAGGGACAGGGGACACTGAAGCTTTCTTT.

This chain links TRBV19 with TRBJ1-1; no clear D gene. CDR3 length: 14 amino acids. Trimming cost V 6 bases and J 3 bases, with 14 bases left between them. In germline, CDR1 is LNHDA, CDR2 SQIVND (reference sequence). The CDR3: CASRENQDHTEAFF. CDR3 bases: TGTGCCAGTAGGGAAAACCAGGATCACACTGAAGCTTTCTTT.

In this sample, this clonotype turned up many times. The rearrangement links TRBV27 to TRBJ2-5, with 12 nucleotides matching TRBD1. CDR3 size: 16 residues. CDR1 MNHEY and CDR2 SMNVEV come from the germline V gene (reference sequence). The J segment lost 4 bases and the V segment lost 5 bases, leaving 8 bases of the junction unmatched. Written as DNA, the CDR3 is TGTGCCAGCAGTCCAATGGGACAGGGGGCTCGAGAGACCCAGTACTTC. Its translation is CASSPMGQGARETQYF.

The sample holds many counts of this clonotype. The J gene is TRBJ2-1, the V gene TRBV20-1; a possible D gene is TRBD2 (5 bases). Trimming shortened V by 6 bases and J by 3 bases, and 15 bases separated the two germline ends. This CDR3 comprises 14 residues. CDR1 and CDR2 from the germline V gene are DFQATT and SNEGSKA (reference sequence). CDR3 nucleotide sequence: TGCAGTGCCGAGCGGCGCGTTAGCTACAATGAGCAGTTCTTC. Translation: CSAERRVSYNEQFF.

The rearrangement uses TRBV30 and TRBJ2-7; D is unclear. Deletions cut 0 bases from V and 4 bases from J, with 4 bases between. The CDR3 is 11 residues long. The V gene's germline CDR1 is GTSNPN and CDR2 SVGIG (reference sequence). DNA for the CDR3: TGTGCCTGGAGTGTACGATACGAGCAGTACTTC. This codes for CAWSVRYEQYF.

At least ten counts were recorded for this clonotype. The chain has TRBV4-1 and TRBJ1-1; maybe TRBD1 (6 bases). The germline V gene has CDR1 MGHRA and CDR2 YSYEKL. V gave up 3 bases and J gave up 4 bases, with 24 bases separating them. This CDR3 region has 18 residues. In DNA form, the CDR3 reads TGCGCCAGCAGCCATCTCCCCGGAATAATGGGAGGGGGCACTGAAGCTTTCTTT. It encodes CASSHLPGIMGGGTEAFF.

The CDR3 coding sequence is TGTGCCACCCGACAGGGGATCTCCTACGAGCAGTACTTC. Protein sequence: CATRQGISYEQYF. The chain couples TRBV19 to TRBJ2-7, with 8 bases lining up with TRBD1. V lost 10 bases to trimming and J lost 0 bases; unmatched junction nucleotides: 5. Germline V gene sequence: CDR1 LNHDA, CDR2 SQIVND (reference sequence). This CDR3 is 13 amino acids long.

This clonotype was counted ten times or more. The chain links TRBV24-1 to TRBJ2-2, with D uncertain. V lost 10 bases, J lost 6 bases, and 14 bases lay in between. Germline V gives CDR1 KGHDR, CDR2 SFDVKD. The CDR3 contains 13 residues. CDR3 sequence: CATTGSLSGELFF. The CDR3 DNA is TGTGCCACGACCGGTTCTCTATCCGGGGAGCTGTTTTTT.

This clonotype has at least ten counts. This chain links TRBV14 with TRBJ2-3; the D is unclear. The CDR3 is 15 amino acids. Germline V lookup: CDR1 SGHDN, CDR2 FVKESK. With 2 bases removed from V and 6 bases from J, the gap between germline ends came to 15 bases. The chain's CDR3 is CASSQTLDPSDTQYF. For the CDR3, the DNA is TGTGCCAGCAGCCAAACCCTGGACCCCTCGGATACGCAGTATTTT.

This chain uses TRBV11-2 with TRBJ2-3; no clear D gene. Germline CDR1 reads SGHAT; CDR2 reads FQNNGV. V lost 1 base to trimming and J lost 1 base, with 12 bases between them. There are 16 residues in the CDR3. In DNA, the CDR3 is TGTGCCAGCAGCTTAGCGCGTAGATTGGGCACAGATACGCAGTATTTT. Its translation: CASSLARRLGTDTQYF.